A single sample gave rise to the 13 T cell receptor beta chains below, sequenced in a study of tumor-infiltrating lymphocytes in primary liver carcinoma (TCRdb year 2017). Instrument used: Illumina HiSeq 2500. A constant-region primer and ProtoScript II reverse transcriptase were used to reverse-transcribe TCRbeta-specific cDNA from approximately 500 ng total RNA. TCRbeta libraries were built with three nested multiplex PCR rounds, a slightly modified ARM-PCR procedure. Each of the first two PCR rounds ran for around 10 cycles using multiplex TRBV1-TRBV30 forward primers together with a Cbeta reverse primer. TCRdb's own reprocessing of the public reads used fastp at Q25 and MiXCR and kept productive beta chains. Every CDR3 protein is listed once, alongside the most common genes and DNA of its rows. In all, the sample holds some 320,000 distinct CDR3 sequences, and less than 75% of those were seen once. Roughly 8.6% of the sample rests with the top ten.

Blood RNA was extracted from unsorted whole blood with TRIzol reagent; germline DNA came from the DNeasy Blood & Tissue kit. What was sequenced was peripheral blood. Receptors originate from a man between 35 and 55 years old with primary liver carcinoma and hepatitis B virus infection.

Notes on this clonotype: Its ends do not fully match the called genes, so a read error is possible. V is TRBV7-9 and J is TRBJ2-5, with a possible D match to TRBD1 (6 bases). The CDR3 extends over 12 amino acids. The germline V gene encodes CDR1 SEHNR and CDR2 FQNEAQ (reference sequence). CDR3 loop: CASNRVQETRYF. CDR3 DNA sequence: TGTGCCAGCAACAGGGTACAAGAGACCCGGTACTTC.

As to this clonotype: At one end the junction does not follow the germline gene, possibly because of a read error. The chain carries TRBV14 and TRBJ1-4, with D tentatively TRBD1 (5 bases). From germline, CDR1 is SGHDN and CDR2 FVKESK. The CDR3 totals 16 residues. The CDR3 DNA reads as TGTGTCAGCAGCCAAGTATCGTCGTGGGGGTTTGAAAAACTGTTTTTT. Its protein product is CVSSQVSSWGFEKLFF.

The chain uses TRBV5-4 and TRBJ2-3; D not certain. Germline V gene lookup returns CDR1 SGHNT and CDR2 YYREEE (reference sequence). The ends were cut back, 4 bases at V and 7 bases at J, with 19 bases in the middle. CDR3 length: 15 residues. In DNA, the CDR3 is TGTGCCAGCAGCCCCTCGAGTTTCGCAGGCAATACGCAGTATTTT. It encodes CASSPSSFAGNTQYF.

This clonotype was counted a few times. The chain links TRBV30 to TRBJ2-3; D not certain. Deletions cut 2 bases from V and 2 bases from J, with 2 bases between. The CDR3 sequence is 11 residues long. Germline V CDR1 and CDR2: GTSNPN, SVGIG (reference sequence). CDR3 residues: CAWSYTDTQYF. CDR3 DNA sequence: TGTGCCTGGAGTTACACAGATACGCAGTATTTT. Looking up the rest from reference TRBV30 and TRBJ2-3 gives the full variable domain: SQTIHQWPATLVQPVGSPLSLECTVEGTSNPNLYWYRQAAGRGLQLLFYSVGIGQISSEVPQNLSASRPQDRQFILSSKKLLLSDSGFYLCAWSYTDTQYFGPGTRLTVL.

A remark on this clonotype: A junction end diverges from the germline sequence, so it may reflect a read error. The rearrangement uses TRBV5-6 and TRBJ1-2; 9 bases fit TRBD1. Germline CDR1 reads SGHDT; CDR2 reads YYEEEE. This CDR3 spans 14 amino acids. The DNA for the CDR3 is TGTGCCACCAGCTCGGGACAGGGAAGAGGTGGCTACACCTTC. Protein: CATSSGQGRGGYTF. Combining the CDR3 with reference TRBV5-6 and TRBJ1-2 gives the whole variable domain DAGVTQSPTHLIKTRGQQVTLRCSPKSGHDTVSWYQQALGQGPQFIFQYYEEEERQRGNFPDRFSGHQFPNYSSELNVNALLLGDSALYLCATSSGQGRGGYTFGSGTRLTVV.

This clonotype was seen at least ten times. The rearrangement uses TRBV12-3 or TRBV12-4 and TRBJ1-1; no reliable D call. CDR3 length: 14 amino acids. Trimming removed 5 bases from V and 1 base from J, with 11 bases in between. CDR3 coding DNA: TGTGCCAGCAGTCCATCCGTCTGGAACACTGAAGCTTTCTTT. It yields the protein CASSPSVWNTEAFF.

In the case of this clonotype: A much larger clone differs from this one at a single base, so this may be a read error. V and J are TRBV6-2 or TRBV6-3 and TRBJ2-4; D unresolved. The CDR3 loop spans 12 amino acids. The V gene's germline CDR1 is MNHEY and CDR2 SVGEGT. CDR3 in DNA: TGTGCCAGCAGTTATGGGGAAAACATTAAGTACTTC. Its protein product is CASSYGENIKYF.

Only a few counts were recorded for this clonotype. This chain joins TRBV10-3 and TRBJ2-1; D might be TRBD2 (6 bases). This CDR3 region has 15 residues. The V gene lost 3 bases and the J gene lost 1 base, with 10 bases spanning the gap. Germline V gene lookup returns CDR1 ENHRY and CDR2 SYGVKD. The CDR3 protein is CAISDFGSSYNEQFF. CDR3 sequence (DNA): TGTGCCATCAGTGATTTCGGGAGTTCCTACAATGAGCAGTTCTTC.

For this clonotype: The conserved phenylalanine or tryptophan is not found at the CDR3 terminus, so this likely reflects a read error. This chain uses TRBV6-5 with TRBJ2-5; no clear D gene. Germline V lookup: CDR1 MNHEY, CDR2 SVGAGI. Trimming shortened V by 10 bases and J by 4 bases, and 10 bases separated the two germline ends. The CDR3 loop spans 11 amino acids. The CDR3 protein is CANKIGETQYL. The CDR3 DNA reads TGTGCCAACAAAATAGGAGAGACCCAGTACTTA.

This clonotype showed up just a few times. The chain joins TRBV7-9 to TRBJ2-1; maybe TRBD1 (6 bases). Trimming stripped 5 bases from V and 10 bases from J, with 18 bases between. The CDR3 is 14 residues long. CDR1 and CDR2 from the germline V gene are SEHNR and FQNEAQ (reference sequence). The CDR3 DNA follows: TGTGCCAGCAGCCGTGGGGACAACCCTCGGGAGCAGTTCTTC. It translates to CASSRGDNPREQFF.

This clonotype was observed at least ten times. For the CDR3, the DNA is TGTGCCAGCAGTTATGGGACGGGAGGAGGGCAGTATTTT. Translation: CASSYGTGGGQYF. The rearrangement uses TRBV12-3 or TRBV12-4 and TRBJ2-3; 7 bases match TRBD2. The CDR3 contains 13 residues. Trimming cost V 4 bases and J 11 bases; bases outside gene matches: 9.

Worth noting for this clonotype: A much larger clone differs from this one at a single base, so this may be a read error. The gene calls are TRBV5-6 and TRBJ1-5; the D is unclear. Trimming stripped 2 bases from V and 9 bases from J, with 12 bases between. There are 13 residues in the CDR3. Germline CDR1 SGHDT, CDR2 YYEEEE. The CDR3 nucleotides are TGTGCCAGCAGCTTTGGGCCGGATCGGCCCCAGCATTTT. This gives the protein CASSFGPDRPQHF.

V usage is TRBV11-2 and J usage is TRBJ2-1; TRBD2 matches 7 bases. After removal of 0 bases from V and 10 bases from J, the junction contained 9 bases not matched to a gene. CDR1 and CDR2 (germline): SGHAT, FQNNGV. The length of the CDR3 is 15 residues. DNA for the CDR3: TGTGCCAGCAGCTTAGAATTTAGGGGAGGGGACGAGCAGTTCTTC. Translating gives CASSLEFRGGDEQFF.